These T cell receptor beta chains were read from a single sample in a study of blood T cell repertoires in COVID-19. Only in-frame clones appear in the TCRdb table, and some are missing; sequencing was by immunoSEQ multiplex PCR. The repertoire includes 300,000 or so clones, more than 75% of them detected once, and under 11% sits in the top ten. The sequenced sample consisted of PBMCs or T cells enriched from blood (not recorded which). The receptors derive from a woman aged 18 to 35 who had recovered from COVID-19. The conserved cysteine and the conserved F or W are not part of the CDR3 here. Expanded clones get a size class; other rows say once, few or many, or leave the size out.

j_call: TRBJ1-2
clone_size: NA
v_call: TRBV2
cdr3_aa: ASQTGILEGYT

j_call: TRBJ1-5
clone_size: few
v_call: TRBV6-6
cdr3_aa: ASSPRTGWFTNQPQH

j_call: TRBJ1-2
clone_size: NA
v_call: TRBV5-4
cdr3_aa: ASSLGQALVNYGYT

j_call: TRBJ1-1
clone_size: NA
v_call: TRBV10-3
cdr3_aa: AILGDLTTEAF

j_call: TRBJ1-1
clone_size: NA
v_call: TRBV5-1
cdr3_aa: ASSFQRQGPTEAF

j_call: TRBJ2-2
clone_size: NA
v_call: TRBV7-2
cdr3_aa: ASSSLLAGPTGELF

j_call: TRBJ2-7
clone_size: NA
v_call: TRBV7-9
cdr3_aa: ASSVRSGRTGLYEQY

j_call: TRBJ2-4
clone_size: NA
v_call: TRBV2
cdr3_aa: ASSELIQLSKNIQY

j_call: TRBJ1-6
clone_size: NA
v_call: TRBV24-1
cdr3_aa: ATSDVYSNSPLH

j_call: TRBJ2-2
clone_size: NA
v_call: TRBV5-4
cdr3_aa: ASSLGTGGNAGELF

j_call: TRBJ2-5
clone_size: NA
v_call: TRBV13
cdr3_aa: ASSPAGGQETQY

j_call: TRBJ2-7
clone_size: NA
v_call: TRBV7-9
cdr3_aa: ASSLQGFTYEQY

j_call: TRBJ2-5
clone_size: NA
v_call: TRBV5-1
cdr3_aa: ASSYGLAQETQY

j_call: TRBJ1-2
clone_size: NA
v_call: TRBV30
cdr3_aa: AWSGREGYYGYT

j_call: TRBJ1-1
clone_size: NA
v_call: TRBV23-1
cdr3_aa: CNRKGQHTEAF

j_call: TRBJ1-3
clone_size: NA
v_call: TRBV9
cdr3_aa: ASSVGHRVVGNTIY

j_call: TRBJ1-1
clone_size: NA
v_call: TRBV9
cdr3_aa: ASSTARETEAF

j_call: TRBJ1-2
clone_size: NA
v_call: TRBV3-1/TRBV3-2
cdr3_aa: ASSQKRRWVGNPTYGYT

j_call: TRBJ2-3
clone_size: NA
v_call: TRBV27
cdr3_aa: ASSPLVTGGDTQY

j_call: TRBJ1-4
clone_size: NA
v_call: TRBV6-5
cdr3_aa: ASSSAGATNEKLF

j_call: TRBJ1-5
clone_size: once
v_call: TRBV12-3/TRBV12-4
cdr3_aa: ASNSREGPQH

j_call: TRBJ2-1
clone_size: NA
v_call: TRBV3-1/TRBV3-2
cdr3_aa: ASSQVFGDSRDINYNEQF

j_call: TRBJ2-2
clone_size: NA
v_call: TRBV28
cdr3_aa: ASSSTLTNTGELF

j_call: TRBJ1-2
clone_size: NA
v_call: TRBV3-1/TRBV3-2
cdr3_aa: ASSHGQGRYGYT

j_call: TRBJ1-1
clone_size: NA
v_call: TRBV7-2
cdr3_aa: ASSPPGLGASAGAF

j_call: TRBJ2-7
clone_size: NA
v_call: TRBV10-3
cdr3_aa: AISEQGAGGYEQY

j_call: TRBJ2-7
clone_size: NA
v_call: TRBV4-2
cdr3_aa: ASSQELRTGTPHEQY

j_call: TRBJ1-6
clone_size: NA
v_call: TRBV7-9
cdr3_aa: ASSMGQINSPLH

j_call: TRBJ1-3
clone_size: NA
v_call: TRBV18
cdr3_aa: ASSPSGTAGNTIY

j_call: TRBJ2-7
clone_size: NA
v_call: TRBV5-4
cdr3_aa: ASSSGTTPYEQY

j_call: TRBJ1-1
clone_size: NA
v_call: TRBV7-9
cdr3_aa: ASSPRDRGPWGNTEAF

j_call: TRBJ2-7
clone_size: NA
v_call: TRBV6-1
cdr3_aa: ASSWGSPSGDEQY

j_call: TRBJ1-2
clone_size: NA
v_call: TRBV5-1
cdr3_aa: ASSFTGGSGYT

j_call: TRBJ2-1
clone_size: NA
v_call: TRBV7-2
cdr3_aa: ASRREREFPYNEQF

j_call: TRBJ2-1
clone_size: NA
v_call: TRBV6-6
cdr3_aa: ASSYWTEYNEQF

j_call: TRBJ2-2
clone_size: NA
v_call: TRBV6-5
cdr3_aa: ASRTGTGGTGELF

j_call: TRBJ1-2
clone_size: NA
v_call: TRBV15
cdr3_aa: ATSRDTGGSYGYT